This T cell receptor beta chain was recorded in a study of beta chain features in type 1 diabetes. Study results and caveats: Although PCR might favor shorter templates, it would do so equally in patients and controls. Within patients, naive, central memory and Treg TCRB repertoires seemed more similar than within healthy donors.

The CDR3 runs to 18 residues. In germline, CDR1 is MDHEN, CDR2 SYDVKM. V was pared by 2 bases and J by 1 base, with 8 bases of the junction left unmatched. Expressed TCRB transcripts were sequenced, since all the RNA that had been isolated was reverse transcribed. Each sample of naive, central memory or regulatory T cells had, on average, roughly 3.4 million reads. Measured with immunoSEQ multiplex PCR; TCRdb has only the in-frame clones, and not every one. The sample holds under 900,000 clones, roughly 16% seen once. This clone was detected a few times. The antigen remains undetermined. Purities in excess of 95% were seen in all sorted populations.

The rearrangement uses TRBV28 and TRBJ2-1; 10 nucleotides line up with TRBD2. The clonotype originates from a woman aged 18-30 years in good health. Sequencing used naive CD4+ T cells from blood. This CDR3 reads CASSLPLAGVGSYNEQFF. CDR3 nucleotide sequence: TGTGCCAGCAGTTTACCCCTAGCGGGAGTGGGGTCCTACAATGAGCAGTTCTTC.